The 19 T cell receptor beta chains given below trace back to one sample, sequenced in a study of blood T cell repertoires in COVID-19. Sequenced by immunoSEQ multiplex PCR; TCRdb stores in-frame clones only, minus some. The table records about 200,000 clones, 75% to 85% of them present only once. Source material: peripheral blood. These receptors came from a man aged 60 to 75 with acute or convalescent COVID-19.

J is TRBJ2-1 and V is TRBV6-6; 10 nucleotides align to TRBD1. The germline V gene encodes CDR1 MNHNY and CDR2 SVGAGI (reference sequence). Germline trimming cut 6 bases from V and 4 bases from J; bases unmatched to any gene: 6. The CDR3 is 15 amino acids. CDR3 residues: CASSPTGGRYNEQFF. The DNA of the CDR3 is TGTGCCAGCAGCCCGACAGGGGGCCGTTACAATGAGCAGTTCTTC.

This rearrangement joins TRBV9 to TRBJ2-3; the D gene is possibly TRBD2 (5 bases). Trimming took 0 bases from V and 4 from J, leaving 12 bases between them. The germline V gene has CDR1 SGDLS and CDR2 YYNGEE. The CDR3 has 15 residues. CDR3 nucleotide sequence: TGTGCCAGCAGCGTAGAGATAGACGGGGCAGATACGCAGTATTTT. This sequence encodes CASSVEIDGADTQYF. The full variable domain, rest sourced from reference TRBV9 and TRBJ2-3, is DSGVTQTPKHLITATGQRVTLRCSPRSGDLSVYWYQQSLDQGLQFLIQYYNGEERAKGNILERFSAQQFPDLHSELNLSSLELGDSALYFCASSVEIDGADTQYFGPGTRLTVL.

The chain uses TRBV7-9 and TRBJ1-2; perhaps TRBD1 as D (5 bases). This CDR3 is 14 amino acids long. Trimming removed 3 bases at V and 2 bases at J, with 10 bases between. Germline lookup yields CDR1 SEHNR and CDR2 FQNEAQ (reference sequence). CDR3 in DNA: TGTGCCAGCAGCTTTTTCCCAGGGAACTATGGCTACACCTTC. Protein sequence: CASSFFPGNYGYTF.

This chain uses TRBV4-2 with TRBJ2-5; 7 positions agree with TRBD2. The CDR3 runs to 15 residues. With V trimmed by 1 base and J by 5 bases, 7 bases remained unmatched. Germline CDR1 reads LGHNA; CDR2 reads YNFKEQ. In DNA, the CDR3 is TGTGCCAGCAGCCAAGCTGCGACTAGCCGGGAGACCCAGTACTTC. Residues: CASSQAATSRETQYF.

This chain uses TRBV27 with TRBJ1-2; D is possibly TRBD1 (6 bases). The CDR3 has 15 residues. CDR1 MNHEY and CDR2 SMNVEV come from the germline V gene (reference sequence). V lost 3 bases to trimming and J lost 8 bases, with 19 bases between them. CDR3 sequence (DNA): TGTGCCAGCAGTTTCAGGGGCGTGCGGGTGTACGGCTACACCTTC. Translating gives CASSFRGVRVYGYTF.

The chain has TRBV4-1 and TRBJ2-3, with TRBD1 matching 8 bases. The J segment lost 3 bases and the V segment lost 6 bases, leaving 8 bases of the junction unmatched. The CDR3 has 15 residues. From germline, CDR1 is MGHRA and CDR2 YSYEKL. As DNA, the CDR3 is TGCGCCAGCAGTCCGTACAGGGGGTTGACAGATACGCAGTATTTT. Translation gives CASSPYRGLTDTQYF.

The rearrangement uses TRBV3-1 (or the pseudogene TRBV3-2) and TRBJ2-7; TRBD1 is a possible D gene (5 bases). CDR3 size: 14 residues. Germline V CDR1 and CDR2: LGHDT, YNNKEL (reference sequence). V was shortened by 6 bases and J by 2 bases, with 14 bases between the two germline ends. The DNA of the CDR3 is TGTGCCAGCAGGGGCTACCAGGGCGCCTACGAGCAGTACTTC. It codes for CASRGYQGAYEQYF.

The chain couples TRBV10-1 to TRBJ1-5; 8 positions match TRBD1. This CDR3 comprises 16 residues. With V trimmed by 6 bases and J by 4 bases, 11 bases remained unmatched. Germline assignment: CDR1 WNHNN and CDR2 SYGVQD (reference sequence). CDR3 protein: CASSEPGQGSNQPQHF. The CDR3 DNA reads TGCGCCAGCAGCGAACCCGGACAGGGTAGTAATCAGCCCCAGCATTTT.

This clone was observed a few times. The chain has TRBV5-5 and TRBJ1-6; 9 bases are shared with TRBD1. The germline V gene has CDR1 SGHKS and CDR2 YYEKEE (reference sequence). The CDR3 is 15 residues long. The junction had 5 bases not matched to a gene; V was cut back by 4 bases and J by 6 bases. The CDR3 bases are TGTGCCAGCAGCACAGGGGGCGCGGGTAATTCACCCCTCCACTTT. Protein sequence: CASSTGGAGNSPLHF.

This clone was recorded only once. In DNA form, the CDR3 reads TGTGCCAGCAGCCCGGGACAGAAAGATACGCAGTATTTT. This codes for CASSPGQKDTQYF. The chain combines TRBV7-3 with TRBJ2-3; 7 positions agree with TRBD1. Germline CDR1 reads SGHTA; CDR2 reads FQGTGA. The V segment lost 5 bases and the J segment 5 bases; nucleotides outside the gene matches: 4. The length of the CDR3 is 13 residues.

CDR3 coding DNA: TGTGCCAGCAGCGCCGAGGACAGGGGGATGTATGGCTACACCTTC. This sequence encodes CASSAEDRGMYGYTF. This rearrangement joins TRBV9 to TRBJ1-2, with 10 bases lining up with TRBD1. This CDR3 is 15 amino acids long. V gave up 3 bases and J gave up 5 bases; unmatched junction bases: 7. Germline loops: CDR1 SGDLS, CDR2 YYNGEE.

This clone was counted between two and nine times. V and J are TRBV11-2 and TRBJ1-2; D gene ambiguous. V was shortened by 4 bases and J by 0 bases, with 6 bases between the two germline ends. CDR3 length: 13 residues. Germline lookup yields CDR1 SGHAT and CDR2 FQNNGV. The CDR3 nucleotides are TGTGCCAGCAGCTCTGTTACTAACTATGGCTACACCTTC. Translation: CASSSVTNYGYTF. The variable domain in full, completed from reference TRBV11-2 and TRBJ1-2, reads EAGVAQSPRYKIIEKRQSVAFWCNPISGHATLYWYQQILGQGPKLLIQFQNNGVVDDSQLPKDRFSAERLKGVDSTLKIQPAKLEDSAVYLCASSSVTNYGYTFGSGTRLTVV.

This clone was detected once. The V and J genes are TRBV5-1 and TRBJ2-7, with TRBD2 matching over 7 bases. Looked up from germline, CDR1 is SGHRS and CDR2 is YFSETQ. The CDR3 is 15 residues long. V lost 4 bases, J lost 0 bases, and 7 bases stayed unmatched. The CDR3: CASSQLASSSYEQYF. The CDR3 bases are TGCGCCAGCAGCCAACTAGCGAGCTCCTCCTACGAGCAGTACTTC.

This clone was seen only once. The V call is TRBV18, the J call TRBJ1-1, with 11 bases identical to TRBD1. Germline trimming cut 5 bases from V and 4 bases from J; bases unmatched to any gene: 6. CDR1 is KGHSH, CDR2 LQKENI, per germline. This CDR3 comprises 15 residues. The CDR3 region is CASSAGDRGITEAFF. Written as DNA, the CDR3 is TGTGCCAGCTCAGCTGGGGACAGGGGGATCACTGAAGCTTTCTTT.

The chain employs TRBV10-2 and TRBJ2-1; 12 nucleotides line up with TRBD2. CDR1 WSHSY and CDR2 SAAADI come from the germline V gene. J gave up 6 bases and V 7 bases, and 10 bases lay outside the gene matches. The CDR3 covers 16 residues. In DNA, the CDR3 is TGCGCCAGCACCGCATTGACTAGCGGGAGTGGCAATGAGCAGTTCTTC. Amino acid sequence: CASTALTSGSGNEQFF.

This chain connects TRBV6-5 to TRBJ1-5; 8 nucleotides align to TRBD1. Trimming cost V 6 bases and J 2 bases; bases outside gene matches: 6. This CDR3 comprises 15 residues. The germline V gene has CDR1 MNHEY and CDR2 SVGAGI. In nucleotides, the CDR3 is TGTGCCAGCAGGAGGACAGGGTCTGGCAATCAGCCCCAGCATTTT. This codes for CASRRTGSGNQPQHF.

The chain couples TRBV7-3 to TRBJ1-1; no clear D. The germline CDR1 and CDR2 sequences are SGHTA and FQGTGA. V was trimmed by 2 bases and J by 2 bases, leaving 9 bases between them. This CDR3 spans 14 amino acids. CDR3 loop: CASSLGSGNTEAFF. The CDR3 DNA follows: TGTGCCAGCAGCTTAGGGTCGGGAAACACTGAAGCTTTCTTT.

V gene TRBV5-6 combines with J gene TRBJ1-1; D is perhaps TRBD1 (5 bases). V was shortened by 0 bases and J by 0 bases, with 12 bases between the two germline ends. This CDR3 is built from 16 residues. The germline V gene has CDR1 SGHDT and CDR2 YYEEEE. DNA of the CDR3: TGTGCCAGCAGCTTGGCCCTGGGACTCATGAACACTGAAGCTTTCTTT. It encodes CASSLALGLMNTEAFF.

This clone has only a few counts. The chain joins TRBV10-3 to TRBJ1-2; TRBD1 might be the D (5 bases). This CDR3 spans 15 amino acids. Germline values: CDR1 ENHRY, CDR2 SYGVKD. V dropped 0 bases and J dropped 4 bases, with 12 bases sitting between them. The CDR3 sequence: CAISESTGVGYGYTF. CDR3 nucleotide sequence: TGTGCCATCAGTGAGTCGACGGGGGTGGGCTATGGCTACACCTTC.